This TCR beta chain was sequenced during a study of blood T cell repertoires in COVID-19 (dated by TCRdb to 2018 to 2020). Regarding the research as a whole: Collaborator samples came from the United States, Italy and Spain and covered acute and convalescent phases of COVID-19. The samples were drawn from two sources: the first 160 participants of the ongoing ImmuneRACE study, and 1,200 or so subjects contributed by 6 global collaborators. HLA class I and class II types, where available, came from metadata supplied by the sample provider rather than from assay-based typing. Deeply sampled blood TCRbeta repertoires from subjects exposed to, actively infected with, or recovered from COVID-19 were included in the dataset. The repertoires were released in a freely available public database meant as a resource for research on the immune response to SARS-CoV-2. Nearly every sample came with metadata listing a de-identified subject ID, COVID-19 status, age in years and sex. The material from the prospective study consisted of cDNA or gDNA derived from T cells, B-cell-depleted T cells, or PBMCs.

The immunoSEQ Assay, a bias-controlled multiplex PCR, was used to amplify TCRbeta CDR3 regions from genomic DNA. Under the source paper's analysis protocol: Nucleated cell counts per sample were estimated from amplification of reference gene primers within the assay. To quantify the absolute abundance of each unique TCRbeta CDR3 rearrangement, sequence reads were collapsed and filtered. For each sample, productive Simpson clonality was calculated as the square root of Simpson's diversity index over productive rearrangements. TCRdb retrieved this table from immuneACCESS and kept in-frame rearrangements only. Not all clones are present; in checked studies, unresolved V genes account for under half, and no reason is known for the remainder. D and trimming come from the DNA, and the V and J calls and clone size come from that table. The sample contains 230,000 or so clones, roughly 76% of them found a single time. 7.5% to 8% of the sample goes to the ten largest clones.

One collaborating source in Seattle enrolled patients while the patients were actively infected and followed the patients over time throughout the course of disease. The collaborating institutions used their own protocols to collect whole blood in K2EDTA tubes. For TCRbeta analysis, collaborators shipped samples as frozen whole blood, isolated PBMCs, or DNA extracted from either of those sample types. Taken from cysteine to phenylalanine, the CDR3 has 15 residues. Only the CDR3 DNA is retained, 45 bases long and in frame from the first base. From the germline V gene, CDR1 is SNHLY and CDR2 is FYNNEI. V loses 6 bases at its end and J loses 4 bases; junction bases beyond the gene matches: 8. The full study reports these points: How much clinical and demographic metadata was included differed by source and by participant, and the metadata was provided uncurated.

A note on this clone: No cognate antigen has been identified for it. There are no base qualities to consult, and no much larger clone falls within one base.

Recombination connected TRBV2 to TRBJ1-3; a stretch of 8 junction bases matches TRBD1. The source of this sequence is a woman older than 75 with COVID-19, enrolled during active disease. Sequenced input: peripheral blood. The nucleotide sequence is TGTGCCAGCAGCTTCAGGGGGCTGGGAGGAAACACCATATATTTT. It codes for CASSFRGLGGNTIYF.